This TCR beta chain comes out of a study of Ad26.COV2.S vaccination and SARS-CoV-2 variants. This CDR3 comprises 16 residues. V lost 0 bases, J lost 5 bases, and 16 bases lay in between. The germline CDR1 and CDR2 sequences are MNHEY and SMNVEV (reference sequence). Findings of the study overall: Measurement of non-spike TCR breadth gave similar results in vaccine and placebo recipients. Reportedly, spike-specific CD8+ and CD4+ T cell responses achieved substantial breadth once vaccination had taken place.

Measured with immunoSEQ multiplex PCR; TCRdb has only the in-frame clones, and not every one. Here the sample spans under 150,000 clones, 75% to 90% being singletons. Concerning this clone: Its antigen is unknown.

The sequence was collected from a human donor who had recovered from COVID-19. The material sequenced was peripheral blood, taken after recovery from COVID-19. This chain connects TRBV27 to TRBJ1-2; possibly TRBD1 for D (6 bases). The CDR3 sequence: CASSLSWGAPNYGYTF. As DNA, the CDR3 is TGTGCCAGCAGTTTATCTTGGGGGGCGCCCAATTATGGCTACACCTTC.